This entry lists 12 T cell receptor beta chains sequenced from one sample in a study of graft-versus-host responses after intestinal transplantation. Produced via immunoSEQ multiplex PCR; TCRdb's table is partial and in-frame only. This table has about 100,000 clones, 75% to 95% appearing once. Their antigens remain unidentified. Sequences were derived from unstimulated CD4+ T cells sorted from spleen or lymph node cells, sampled before transplant. The receptors originated from a human donor who was the organ donor for an intestinal transplant.

CDR3 sequence reads: CATSGGRADTQYF. The CDR3 nucleotides are TGTGCCACCAGCGGAGGGAGAGCAGATACGCAGTATTTT. The V and J genes are TRBV15 and TRBJ2-3; D may be TRBD2 (6 bases). Germline V gene sequence: CDR1 LNHNV, CDR2 YYDKDF (reference sequence). The CDR3 is 13 residues long. The V and J ends lost 5 bases and 4 bases respectively, with 10 bases between them.

The V call is TRBV4-1, the J call TRBJ1-3; D unresolved. There are 16 residues in the CDR3. Trimming cost V 0 bases and J 0 bases, with 9 bases left between them. The germline V gene has CDR1 MGHRA and CDR2 YSYEKL. DNA of the CDR3: TGCGCCAGCAGCCAAGATCCCAGGCCCTCTGGAAACACCATATATTTT. Protein: CASSQDPRPSGNTIYF.

This rearrangement joins TRBV2 to TRBJ1-3, with TRBD1 matching 8 bases. This CDR3 spans 14 amino acids. V gave up 6 bases and J gave up 4 bases; unmatched junction bases: 5. Per the germline V gene, CDR1 is SNHLY and CDR2 is FYNNEI. Here the CDR3 reads CASRGTGPGNTIYF. The CDR3 DNA reads as TGTGCCAGCAGGGGGACAGGCCCGGGAAACACCATATATTTT. Full variable domain (missing parts from reference TRBV2 and TRBJ1-3): EPEVTQTPSHQVTQMGQEVILRCVPISNHLYFYWYRQILGQKVEFLVSFYNNEISEKSEIFDDQFSVERPDGSNFTLKIRSTKLEDSAMYFCASRGTGPGNTIYFGEGSWLTVV.

The chain recombines TRBV5-6 with TRBJ2-1, with 14 positions matching TRBD2. V shed 4 bases and J 0 bases; nucleotides not matched to a gene: 3. Germline loops: CDR1 SGHDT, CDR2 YYEEEE. The CDR3 totals 17 residues. In DNA form, the CDR3 reads TGTGCCAGCAGCCCTGGACTAGCGGGGGGCTCCTACAATGAGCAGTTCTTC. Its protein product is CASSPGLAGGSYNEQFF.

The chain combines TRBV5-1 with TRBJ2-3, with D unresolved. The V end lost 0 bases, the J end lost 4 bases, and 6 bases lay between the germline ends. The CDR3 length is 13 residues. The germline V gene encodes CDR1 SGHRS and CDR2 YFSETQ. The CDR3, as DNA: TGCGCCAGCAGCTTGGCCACAGCAGATACGCAGTATTTT. Its translation: CASSLATADTQYF.

The chain recombines TRBV4-1 with TRBJ2-3; the match to TRBD1 covers 7 bases. Trimming took 0 bases from V and 2 from J; bases not matched to a gene: 11. The CDR3 contains 18 residues. The germline V gene encodes CDR1 MGHRA and CDR2 YSYEKL. The CDR3 DNA sequence: TGCGCCAGCAGCCAAGATCGGTTTCGGGGACAGCACACAGATACGCAGTATTTT. As protein: CASSQDRFRGQHTDTQYF.

The chain has TRBV6-5 and TRBJ1-5; perhaps TRBD1 as D (6 bases). The germline V and J ends were trimmed by 7 bases and 6 bases, with 16 bases remaining between them. CDR3 size: 14 residues. Germline assignment: CDR1 MNHEY and CDR2 SVGAGI. CDR3 sequence: CASKGNRDGQPQHF. Written as DNA, the CDR3 is TGTGCCAGCAAGGGTAACAGGGACGGTCAGCCCCAGCATTTT.

The chain uses TRBV5-1 and TRBJ1-1, with D possibly TRBD1 on 6 matching bases. Germline V gene sequence: CDR1 SGHRS, CDR2 YFSETQ. V was pared by 0 bases and J by 1 base, with 7 bases between. The CDR3 length is 14 residues. CDR3 sequence: CASSLAQGNTEAFF. CDR3 sequence (DNA): TGCGCCAGCAGCTTGGCACAGGGGAACACTGAAGCTTTCTTT.

This chain joins TRBV5-6 and TRBJ1-4, with D perhaps TRBD1 (6 bases). Trimming shortened V by 1 base and J by 8 bases, and 12 bases separated the two germline ends. The CDR3 runs 14 residues. Germline values: CDR1 SGHDT, CDR2 YYEEEE. The CDR3 sequence is CASSLRGMGEKLFF. Written as DNA, the CDR3 is TGTGCCAGCAGCTTGAGGGGGATGGGGGAAAAACTGTTTTTT.

This chain uses TRBV18 with TRBJ2-1, with D possibly being TRBD1 (6 bases). The CDR3 totals 15 residues. Germline V lookup: CDR1 KGHSH, CDR2 LQKENI. Trimming removed 4 bases at V and 6 bases at J, with 16 bases between. Written as DNA, the CDR3 is TGTGCCAGCTCACGGAAACACTTGGGGGCCAATGAGCAGTTCTTC. It is translated as CASSRKHLGANEQFF.

V is TRBV21-1 and J is TRBJ1-2; the table's TRBD1 call for D was not verified on the DNA. TRBV21-1 is shown as a pseudogene. The length of the CDR3 is 13 residues. In nucleotides, the CDR3 is TGTGCCAGCAGCCCCACAGGGTTTCGCGGCTACACCTTC. Translation gives CASSPTGFRGYTF.

The chain is built from TRBV25-1 and TRBJ1-6; 7 positions match TRBD1. V shed 5 bases, J shed 9 bases, and the junction held 10 bases outside the gene matches. Germline loops: CDR1 MGHDK, CDR2 SYGVNS. The CDR3 spans 15 residues. The CDR3 is CASSPWDSSTSPLHF. Here the CDR3 DNA reads TGTGCCAGCAGTCCTTGGGACAGTTCTACTTCACCCCTCCACTTT.